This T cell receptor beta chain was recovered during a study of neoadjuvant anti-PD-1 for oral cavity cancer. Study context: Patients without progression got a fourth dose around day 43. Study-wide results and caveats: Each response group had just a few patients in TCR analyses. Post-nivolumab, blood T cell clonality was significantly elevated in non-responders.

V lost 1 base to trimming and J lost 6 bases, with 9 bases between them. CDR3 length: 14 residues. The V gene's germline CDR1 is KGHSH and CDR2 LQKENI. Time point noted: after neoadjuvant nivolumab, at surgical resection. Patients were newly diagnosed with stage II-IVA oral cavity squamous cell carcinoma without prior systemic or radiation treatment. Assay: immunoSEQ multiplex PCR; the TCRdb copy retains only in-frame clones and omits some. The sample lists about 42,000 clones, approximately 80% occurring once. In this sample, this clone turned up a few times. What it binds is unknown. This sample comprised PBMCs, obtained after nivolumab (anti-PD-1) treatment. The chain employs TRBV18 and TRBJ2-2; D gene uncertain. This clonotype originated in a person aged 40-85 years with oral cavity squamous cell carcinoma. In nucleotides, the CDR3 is TGTGCCAGCTCACCACAATTGGTTGCCGGGGAGCTGTTTTTT. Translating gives CASSPQLVAGELFF. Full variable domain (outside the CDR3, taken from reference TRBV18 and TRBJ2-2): NAGVMQNPRHLVRRRGQEARLRCSPMKGHSHVYWYRQLPEEGLKFMVYLQKENIIDESGMPKERFSAEFPKEGPSILRIQQVVRGDSAAYFCASSPQLVAGELFFGEGSRLTVL.